This T cell receptor (beta chain) was documented in a study of blood T cell repertoires in COVID-19. About the research overall: Italy, Spain and the United States were the sources of the convalescent and acute COVID-19 samples. The cDNA or gDNA used as material had been derived from T cells, B-cell-depleted T cells, or PBMCs.

Germline V gene data show CDR1 as MNHEY and CDR2 as SVGEGT. The CDR3 totals 14 residues. Losses at the gene ends were 7 bases for V and 2 bases for J; bases not matched to a gene: 7. Authors' methods: Cell counts per sample came from amplifying reference gene primers. Only in-frame clones appear in the TCRdb table, and some are missing; sequencing was by immunoSEQ multiplex PCR. V, J and clone size were drawn from that table, and D and trimming were deduced from the DNA. Of about 240,000 clones listed, 88% are singletons. In its sample, this clone was seen once. The TCR sequence derives from a woman aged 35 to 49 who had recovered from COVID-19. The chain recombines TRBV6-2 or TRBV6-3 with TRBJ2-5; TRBD2 matches 7 bases. Sequenced sample: peripheral blood. This CDR3 is CASTPGDYQETQYF. In DNA form, the CDR3 reads TGTGCCAGCACCCCGGGGGACTATCAAGAGACCCAGTACTTC.